These T cell receptor beta chains were read from a single sample in a study of blood T cell repertoires in COVID-19. TCRdb keeps only in-frame clones here, not all; method: immunoSEQ multiplex PCR. Of roughly 86,000 clones listed, over 70% were seen once; the top ten hold roughly 8.4%. Sequencing was performed on peripheral blood. Receptor source: a man aged 50-60 years who had recovered from COVID-19. CDR3s include the opening cysteine and the closing phenylalanine or tryptophan. The order of the fields is J gene, V gene, D gene, clone size, CDR3 DNA, CDR3 protein. A D gene is named only where the DNA matches it firmly. Some rows mark clone size as missing; the rest say once, few, many or name a class of expanded clone.

J: TRBJ1-1; V: TRBV7-9; D: .; size: .; DNA: TGTGCCAGCAGCCCCTGGACAGCTGAAGCTTTCTTT; CDR3: CASSPWTAEAFF
J: TRBJ2-7; V: TRBV5-4; D: .; size: .; DNA: TGTGCCAGCAGCTTGGACTTGTTGTCCTACGAGCAGTACTTC; CDR3: CASSLDLLSYEQYF
J: TRBJ2-7; V: TRBV11-3; D: .; size: .; DNA: TGTGCCAGCAGCTTAGGAACGTACGGCGAGCAGTACTTC; CDR3: CASSLGTYGEQYF
J: TRBJ2-7; V: TRBV10-3; D: .; size: .; DNA: TGTGCCATCAGTGAGAGCATTACCTACGAGCAGTACTTC; CDR3: CAISESITYEQYF
J: TRBJ2-7; V: TRBV29-1; D: .; size: .; DNA: TGCAGCGTTGCAGCGGACCTTCGCGAGCAGTACTTC; CDR3: CSVAADLREQYF
J: TRBJ2-3; V: TRBV7-9; D: TRBD2; size: few; DNA: TGTGCCACCTTCCGGGGGGGCCGCACAGATACGCAGTATTTT; CDR3: CATFRGGRTDTQYF
J: TRBJ2-1; V: TRBV6-5; D: .; size: .; DNA: TGTGCCAGCAGTCCAAGGACACTCGGGGAGCAGTTCTTC; CDR3: CASSPRTLGEQFF
J: TRBJ2-5; V: TRBV6-5; D: .; size: .; DNA: TGTGCCAGCAGTTACCGGTCGGAGGAGACCCAGTACTTC; CDR3: CASSYRSEETQYF
J: TRBJ1-1; V: TRBV29-1; D: TRBD1; size: .; DNA: TGCAGCGCCTGGACAGGGGAAGCTTTCTTT; CDR3: CSAWTGEAFF
J: TRBJ2-1; V: TRBV2; D: TRBD2; size: .; DNA: TGTGCCAGCAGTGAAGCGCTTTACGGGAGGCTTGCGAATGAGCAGTTCTTC; CDR3: CASSEALYGRLANEQFF
J: TRBJ2-3; V: TRBV7-2; D: TRBD1; size: few; DNA: TGTGCCAGCAGCTTAATGGACAGGAGGGATACGCAGTATTTT; CDR3: CASSLMDRRDTQYF
J: TRBJ2-1; V: TRBV27; D: TRBD2; size: .; DNA: TGTGCCAGCAGTCCACGCCCACCTTTCTGGGAGGGGAATAACAATGAGCAGTTCTTC; CDR3: CASSPRPPFWEGNNNEQFF
J: TRBJ2-1; V: TRBV5-1; D: .; size: .; DNA: TGCGCCAGCGCCGGTCTTTACAATGAGCAGTTCTTC; CDR3: CASAGLYNEQFF
J: TRBJ2-1; V: TRBV4-3; D: TRBD2; size: .; DNA: TGCGCCAGCAGCCACCCGGGACTAGCAGGGAATGAGCAGTTCTTC; CDR3: CASSHPGLAGNEQFF
J: TRBJ2-7; V: TRBV7-2; D: .; size: .; DNA: TGTGCCAGCAGCTTAGTGCGGGTCTACGAGCAGTACTTC; CDR3: CASSLVRVYEQYF
J: TRBJ1-3; V: TRBV13; D: .; size: .; DNA: TGTGCCAGCAGCTTAGGAAGGGGAATTGGAAACACCATATATTTT; CDR3: CASSLGRGIGNTIYF
J: TRBJ2-7; V: TRBV11-2; D: TRBD2; size: .; DNA: TGTGCCAGCAGCGCGGGACTAGCGGGTAATTCGGGGCAGTACTTC; CDR3: CASSAGLAGNSGQYF
J: TRBJ2-2; V: TRBV3-1/TRBV3-2; D: .; size: .; DNA: TGTGCCAGCAGCCAAGAAGAGGGTCGTGCCGGGGAGCTGTTTTTT; CDR3: CASSQEEGRAGELFF
J: TRBJ2-3; V: TRBV27; D: TRBD1; size: .; DNA: TGTGCCAGCAGTTCACACTATCTGACAGGGACAGATACGCAGTATTTT; CDR3: CASSSHYLTGTDTQYF
J: TRBJ2-7; V: TRBV2; D: .; size: .; DNA: TGTGCCAGCAGTGGTCAGTACGAGCAGTACTTC; CDR3: CASSGQYEQYF
J: TRBJ2-1; V: TRBV7-6; D: .; size: .; DNA: TGTGCCAGCAGCTTCAGACAGCGCGGGGAGACCCAGTTCTTC; CDR3: CASSFRQRGETQFF
J: TRBJ1-2; V: TRBV5-6; D: TRBD1; size: .; DNA: TGTGCCAGCAGCTCCGGACAGGGCCACTACTATGGCTACACCTTC; CDR3: CASSSGQGHYYGYTF
J: TRBJ2-4; V: TRBV18; D: .; size: .; DNA: TGTGCCAGCTCACCATCTCCCCGGGCTAGCGAGTACTTC; CDR3: CASSPSPRASEYF
J: TRBJ2-1; V: TRBV2; D: .; size: .; DNA: TGTGCCAGCAGTTACGATAGAAATGAGCAGTTCTTC; CDR3: CASSYDRNEQFF
J: TRBJ2-7; V: TRBV19; D: .; size: few; DNA: TGTGCCAGTAGTCTCGGGTCCATCGCAGAGCAGTACTTC; CDR3: CASSLGSIAEQYF
J: TRBJ1-5; V: TRBV19; D: .; size: .; DNA: TGTGCCAGTAGTATCGGGACAAGCAATCAGCCCCAGCATTTT; CDR3: CASSIGTSNQPQHF
J: TRBJ1-1; V: TRBV2; D: .; size: few; DNA: TGTGCCAGCAGTCAAGCGAGTGATACTGAAGCTTTCTTT; CDR3: CASSQASDTEAFF
J: TRBJ2-7; V: TRBV6-5; D: .; size: once; DNA: TGTGCCAGCAACCAGAGGGGGAACGAGCAGTACTTC; CDR3: CASNQRGNEQYF
J: TRBJ1-5; V: TRBV9; D: .; size: .; DNA: TGTGCCAGCAGCGTAGGAGGAAAGAATAGCAATCAGCCCCAGCATTTT; CDR3: CASSVGGKNSNQPQHF
J: TRBJ1-6; V: TRBV27; D: TRBD1; size: .; DNA: TGTGCCAGCAGTTTACGGACAGGGGGATCAAATTCACCCCTCCACTTT; CDR3: CASSLRTGGSNSPLHF
J: TRBJ2-3; V: TRBV7-9; D: TRBD2; size: once; DNA: TGTGCCAGCAGCCCGGAAAGACTAGCGGGCACAGATACGCAGTATTTT; CDR3: CASSPERLAGTDTQYF
J: TRBJ1-2; V: TRBV11-2; D: TRBD1; size: .; DNA: TGTGCCAGCAGCTTAGGGGACAGGGTAACCGTTAACTATGGCTACACCTTC; CDR3: CASSLGDRVTVNYGYTF
J: TRBJ2-1; V: TRBV5-6; D: .; size: .; DNA: TGTGCCAGCAGCTTGTATGGGCGGGATGAGCAGTTCTTC; CDR3: CASSLYGRDEQFF
J: TRBJ2-3; V: TRBV6-5; D: TRBD2; size: .; DNA: TGTGCCAGCAGTCAGACTAGCGGGAGGGGAGATACGCAGTATTTT; CDR3: CASSQTSGRGDTQYF